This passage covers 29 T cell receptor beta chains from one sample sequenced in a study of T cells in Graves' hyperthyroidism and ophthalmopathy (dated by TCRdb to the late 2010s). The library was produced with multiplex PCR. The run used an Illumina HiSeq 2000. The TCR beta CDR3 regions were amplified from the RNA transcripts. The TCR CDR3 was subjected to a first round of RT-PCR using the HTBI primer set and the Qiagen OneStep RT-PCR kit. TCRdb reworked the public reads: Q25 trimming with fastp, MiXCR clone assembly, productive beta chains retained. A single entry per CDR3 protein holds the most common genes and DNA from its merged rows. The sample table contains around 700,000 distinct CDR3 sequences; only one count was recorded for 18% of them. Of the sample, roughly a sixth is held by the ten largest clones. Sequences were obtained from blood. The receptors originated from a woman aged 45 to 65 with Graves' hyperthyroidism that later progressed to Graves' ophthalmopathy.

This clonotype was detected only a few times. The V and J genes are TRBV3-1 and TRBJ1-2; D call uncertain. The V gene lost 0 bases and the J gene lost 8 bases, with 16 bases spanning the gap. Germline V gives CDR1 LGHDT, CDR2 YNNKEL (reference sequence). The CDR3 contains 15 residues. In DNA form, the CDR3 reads TGTGCCAGCAGCCAAGATTCAGCGTTCCGCTCCGGCTACACCTTC. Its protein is CASSQDSAFRSGYTF.

CDR3 bases: TGTGCCAGTAGTATTGGGTTTAACACTGAAGCTTTCTTT. It codes for CASSIGFNTEAFF. This chain uses TRBV19 with TRBJ1-1; D is unresolved. Germline V gene lookup returns CDR1 LNHDA and CDR2 SQIVND (reference sequence). The CDR3 spans 13 residues. V was cut by 3 bases and J by 2 bases, with 7 bases left in between.

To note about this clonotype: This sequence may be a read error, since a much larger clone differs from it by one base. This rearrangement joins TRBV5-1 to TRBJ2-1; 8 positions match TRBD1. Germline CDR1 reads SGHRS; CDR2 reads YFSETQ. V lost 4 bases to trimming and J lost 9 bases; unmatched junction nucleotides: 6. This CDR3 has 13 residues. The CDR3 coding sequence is TGCGCCAGCAGCGCAAGCAGGGGGCTTGAGCAGTTCTTC. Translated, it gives CASSASRGLEQFF. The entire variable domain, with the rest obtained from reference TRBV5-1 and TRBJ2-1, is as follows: KAGVTQTPRYLIKTRGQQVTLSCSPISGHRSVSWYQQTPGQGLQFLFEYFSETQRNKGNFPGRFSGRQFSNSRSEMNVSTLELGDSALYLCASSASRGLEQFFGPGTRLTVL.

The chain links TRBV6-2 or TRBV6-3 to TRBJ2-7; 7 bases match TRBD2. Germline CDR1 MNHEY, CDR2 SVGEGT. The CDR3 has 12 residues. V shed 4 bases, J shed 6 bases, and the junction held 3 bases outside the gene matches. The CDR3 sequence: CASSWTRSEQYF. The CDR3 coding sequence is TGTGCCAGCAGTTGGACTAGAAGCGAGCAGTACTTC.

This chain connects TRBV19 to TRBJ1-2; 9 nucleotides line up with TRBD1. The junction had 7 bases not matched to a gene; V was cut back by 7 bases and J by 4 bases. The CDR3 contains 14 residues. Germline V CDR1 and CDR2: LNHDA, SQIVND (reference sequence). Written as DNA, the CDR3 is TGTGCCAGTAATTCCGGGACAGGGATCTATGGCTACACCTTC. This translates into CASNSGTGIYGYTF.

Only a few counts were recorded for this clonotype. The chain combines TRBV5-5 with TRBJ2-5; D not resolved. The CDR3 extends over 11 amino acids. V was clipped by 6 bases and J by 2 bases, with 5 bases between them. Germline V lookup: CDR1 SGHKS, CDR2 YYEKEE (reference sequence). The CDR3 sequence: CASTLQETQYF. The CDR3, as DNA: TGTGCCAGCACATTACAAGAGACCCAGTACTTC.

The CDR3 region is CASSPRGGGISYNEQFF. CDR3 nucleotide sequence: TGCGCCAGCAGCCCCCGGGGGGGGGGGATCTCCTACAATGAGCAGTTCTTC. The genes are TRBV5-1 and TRBJ2-1; 8 bases line up with TRBD2. CDR3 length: 17 amino acids. After removal of 4 bases from V and 0 bases from J, the junction contained 9 bases not matched to a gene. Germline V gene data show CDR1 as SGHRS and CDR2 as YFSETQ. The variable domain in full, with the rest retrieved from reference TRBV5-1 and TRBJ2-1, is KAGVTQTPRYLIKTRGQQVTLSCSPISGHRSVSWYQQTPGQGLQFLFEYFSETQRNKGNFPGRFSGRQFSNSRSEMNVSTLELGDSALYLCASSPRGGGISYNEQFFGPGTRLTVL.

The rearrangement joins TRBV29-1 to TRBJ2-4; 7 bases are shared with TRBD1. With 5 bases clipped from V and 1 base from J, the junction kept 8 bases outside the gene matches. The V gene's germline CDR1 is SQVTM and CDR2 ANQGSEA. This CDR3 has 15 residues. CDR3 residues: CSVSPGQVAKNIQYF. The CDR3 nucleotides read TGCAGCGTTTCCCCTGGACAGGTCGCCAAAAACATTCAGTACTTC. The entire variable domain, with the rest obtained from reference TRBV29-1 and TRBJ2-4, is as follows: SAVISQKPSRDICQRGTSLTIQCQVDSQVTMMFWYRQQPGQSLTLIATANQGSEATYESGFVIDKFPISRPNLTFSTLTVSNMSPEDSSIYLCSVSPGQVAKNIQYFGAGTRLSVL.

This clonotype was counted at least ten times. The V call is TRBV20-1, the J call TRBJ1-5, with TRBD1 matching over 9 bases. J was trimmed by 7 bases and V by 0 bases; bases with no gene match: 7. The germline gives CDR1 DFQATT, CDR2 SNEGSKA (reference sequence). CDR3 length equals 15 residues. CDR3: CSARDLGQGVQPQHF. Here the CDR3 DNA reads TGCAGTGCTAGAGATCTGGGACAGGGTGTACAGCCCCAGCATTTT.

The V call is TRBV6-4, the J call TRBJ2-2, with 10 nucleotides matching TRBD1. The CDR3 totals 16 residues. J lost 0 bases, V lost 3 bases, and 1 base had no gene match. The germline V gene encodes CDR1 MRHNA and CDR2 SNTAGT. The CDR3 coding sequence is TGTGCCAGCAGTGAGGGGACAGGGGCGAACACCGGGGAGCTGTTTTTT. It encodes CASSEGTGANTGELFF.

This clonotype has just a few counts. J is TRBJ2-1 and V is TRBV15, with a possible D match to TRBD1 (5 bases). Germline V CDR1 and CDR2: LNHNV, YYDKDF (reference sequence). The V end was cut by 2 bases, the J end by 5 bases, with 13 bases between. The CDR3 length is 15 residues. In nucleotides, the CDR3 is TGTGCCACCAGCAGACCGGCCGACAGCAACAATGAGCAGTTCTTC. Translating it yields CATSRPADSNNEQFF.

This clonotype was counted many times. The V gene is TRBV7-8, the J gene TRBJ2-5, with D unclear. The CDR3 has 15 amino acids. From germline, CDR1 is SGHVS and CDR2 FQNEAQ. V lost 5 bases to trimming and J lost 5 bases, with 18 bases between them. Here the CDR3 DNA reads TGTGCCAGCAGCCGGTCCTTTCGAAATGGGGAGACCCAGTACTTC. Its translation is CASSRSFRNGETQYF.

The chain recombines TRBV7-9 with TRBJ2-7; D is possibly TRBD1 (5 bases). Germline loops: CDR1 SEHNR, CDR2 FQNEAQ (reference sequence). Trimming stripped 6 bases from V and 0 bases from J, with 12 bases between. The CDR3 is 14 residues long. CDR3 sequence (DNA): TGTGCCAGCAGTGGGGCACTGAGCTCCTACGAGCAGTACTTC. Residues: CASSGALSSYEQYF.

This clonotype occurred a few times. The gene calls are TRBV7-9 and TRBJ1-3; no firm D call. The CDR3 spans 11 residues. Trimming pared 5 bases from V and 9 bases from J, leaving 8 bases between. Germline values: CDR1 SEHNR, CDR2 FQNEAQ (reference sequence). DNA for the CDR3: TGTGCCAGCAGCCCGGTCCCCACCATATATTTT. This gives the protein CASSPVPTIYF.

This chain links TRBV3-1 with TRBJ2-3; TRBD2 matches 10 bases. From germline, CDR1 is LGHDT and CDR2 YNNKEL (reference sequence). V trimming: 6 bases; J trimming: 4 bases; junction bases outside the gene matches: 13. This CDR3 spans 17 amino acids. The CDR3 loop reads CASRPRLAGLSADTQYF. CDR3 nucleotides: TGTGCCAGCAGGCCCCGACTAGCGGGTCTCTCCGCAGATACGCAGTATTTT.

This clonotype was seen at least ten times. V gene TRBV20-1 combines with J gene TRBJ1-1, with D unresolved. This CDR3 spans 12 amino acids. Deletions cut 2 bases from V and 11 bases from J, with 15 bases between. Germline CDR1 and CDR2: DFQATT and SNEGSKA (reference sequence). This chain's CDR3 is CSARSSTGEAFF. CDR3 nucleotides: TGCAGTGCTAGATCTAGTACCGGGGAGGCTTTCTTT.

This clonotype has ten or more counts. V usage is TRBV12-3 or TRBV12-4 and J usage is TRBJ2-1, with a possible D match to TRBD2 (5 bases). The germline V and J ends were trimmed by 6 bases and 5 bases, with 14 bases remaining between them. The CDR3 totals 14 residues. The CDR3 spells CASRQLGPHNEQFF. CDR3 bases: TGTGCCAGCAGGCAACTAGGGCCCCACAATGAGCAGTTCTTC.

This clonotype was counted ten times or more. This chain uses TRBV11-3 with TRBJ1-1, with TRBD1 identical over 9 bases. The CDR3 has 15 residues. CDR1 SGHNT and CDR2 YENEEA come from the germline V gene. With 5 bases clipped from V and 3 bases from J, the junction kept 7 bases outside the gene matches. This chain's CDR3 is CASSLGTGRDTEAFF. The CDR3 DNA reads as TGTGCCAGCAGCCTTGGGACAGGGAGGGACACTGAAGCTTTCTTT.

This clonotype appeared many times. In DNA, the CDR3 is TGCAGTGCTCTTCCCGGGAACACTGAAGCTTTCTTT. Its protein product is CSALPGNTEAFF. The chain employs TRBV20-1 and TRBJ1-1; D gene uncertain. Trimming pared 5 bases from V and 1 base from J, leaving 8 bases between. The CDR3 loop spans 12 amino acids. The V gene's germline CDR1 is DFQATT and CDR2 SNEGSKA (reference sequence).

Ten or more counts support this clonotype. The CDR3 sequence: CASSPGTAEGRPQHF. The CDR3 DNA follows: TGCGCCAGCAGCCCGGGGACAGCGGAGGGGCGGCCCCAGCATTTT. The J gene is TRBJ1-5, the V gene TRBV5-1, with 7 bases matching TRBD1. The CDR3 consists of 15 residues. The J segment lost 9 bases and the V segment lost 4 bases, leaving 13 bases of the junction unmatched. Germline CDR1 reads SGHRS; CDR2 reads YFSETQ.

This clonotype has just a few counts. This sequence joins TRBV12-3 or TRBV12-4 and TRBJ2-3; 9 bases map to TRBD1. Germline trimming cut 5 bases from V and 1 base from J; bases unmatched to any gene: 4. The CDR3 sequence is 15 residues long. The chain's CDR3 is CASSGTGSGTDTQYF. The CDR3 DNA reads TGTGCCAGCAGTGGGACAGGGTCGGGCACAGATACGCAGTATTTT.

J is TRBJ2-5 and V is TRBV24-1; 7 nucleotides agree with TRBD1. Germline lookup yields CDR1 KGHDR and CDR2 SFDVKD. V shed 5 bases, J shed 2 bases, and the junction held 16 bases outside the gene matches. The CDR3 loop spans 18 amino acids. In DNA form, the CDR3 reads TGTGCCACCAGTGCCCCGGCAGGGGGAATAGGAACTCAAGAGACCCAGTACTTC. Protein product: CATSAPAGGIGTQETQYF.

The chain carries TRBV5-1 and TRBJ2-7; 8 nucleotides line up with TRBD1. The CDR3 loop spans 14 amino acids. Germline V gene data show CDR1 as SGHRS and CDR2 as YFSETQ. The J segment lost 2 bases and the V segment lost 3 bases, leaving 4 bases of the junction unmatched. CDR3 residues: CASSSTGEPYEQYF. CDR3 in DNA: TGCGCCAGCAGCTCGACAGGGGAACCCTACGAGCAGTACTTC. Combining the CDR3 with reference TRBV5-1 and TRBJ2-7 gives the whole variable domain KAGVTQTPRYLIKTRGQQVTLSCSPISGHRSVSWYQQTPGQGLQFLFEYFSETQRNKGNFPGRFSGRQFSNSRSEMNVSTLELGDSALYLCASSSTGEPYEQYFGPGTRLTVT.

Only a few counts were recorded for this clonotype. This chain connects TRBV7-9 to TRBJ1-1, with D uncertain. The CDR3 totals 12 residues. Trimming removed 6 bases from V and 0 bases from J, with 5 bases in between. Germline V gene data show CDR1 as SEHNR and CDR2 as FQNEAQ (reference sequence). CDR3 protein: CASRSVNTEAFF. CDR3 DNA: TGTGCCAGCAGAAGTGTGAACACTGAAGCTTTCTTT.

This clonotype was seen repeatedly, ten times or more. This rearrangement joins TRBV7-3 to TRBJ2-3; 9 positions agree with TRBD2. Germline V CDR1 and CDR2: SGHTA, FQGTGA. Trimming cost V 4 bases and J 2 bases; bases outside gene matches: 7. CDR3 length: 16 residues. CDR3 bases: TGTGCCAGCAGCTCCCTGCGGGGGGGCCTCACAGATACGCAGTATTTT. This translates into CASSSLRGGLTDTQYF.

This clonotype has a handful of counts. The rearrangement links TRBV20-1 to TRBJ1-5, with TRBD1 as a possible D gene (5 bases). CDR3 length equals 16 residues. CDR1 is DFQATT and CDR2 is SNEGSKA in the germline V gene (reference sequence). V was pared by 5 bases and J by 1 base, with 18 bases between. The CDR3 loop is CSAGQRDGWSNQPQHF. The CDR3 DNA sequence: TGCAGTGCTGGACAACGGGACGGATGGAGCAATCAGCCCCAGCATTTT.

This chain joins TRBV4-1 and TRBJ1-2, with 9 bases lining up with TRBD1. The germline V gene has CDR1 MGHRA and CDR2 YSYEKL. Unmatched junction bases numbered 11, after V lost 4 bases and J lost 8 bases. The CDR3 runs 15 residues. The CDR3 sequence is CASSPQRDRVAGYTF. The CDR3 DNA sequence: TGCGCCAGCAGCCCCCAACGGGACAGGGTGGCCGGCTACACCTTC.

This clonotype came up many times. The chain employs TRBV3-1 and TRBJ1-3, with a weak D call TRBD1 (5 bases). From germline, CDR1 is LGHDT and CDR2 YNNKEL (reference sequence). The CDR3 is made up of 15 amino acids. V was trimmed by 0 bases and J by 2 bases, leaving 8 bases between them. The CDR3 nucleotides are TGTGCCAGCAGCCAAGACGTGGGGCCTGGAAACACCATATATTTT. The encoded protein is CASSQDVGPGNTIYF.

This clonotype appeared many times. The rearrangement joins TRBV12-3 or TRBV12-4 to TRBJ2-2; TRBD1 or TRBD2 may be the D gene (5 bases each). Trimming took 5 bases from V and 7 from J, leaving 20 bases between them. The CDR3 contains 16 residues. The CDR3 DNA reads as TGTGCCAGCAGTCCAGAGTACGGGACCCACGACGGGGAGCTGTTTTTT. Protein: CASSPEYGTHDGELFF.